The clone carrying this TCR beta chain was observed many times. Antigen: not known. This record comes from a study of blood T cells in healthy people across ages. About the study: Template switching captured about one barcoded beta molecule per two T cells.

Primers used in a second PCR of roughly 6 to 12 cycles were a sample-barcoded 5' primer and a J-beta primer mix. MiXCR, applied by TCRdb to the 5' RACE reads, yields one record per CDR3 protein. The repertoire holds some 1.7 million distinct CDR3 sequences, with 28% as singletons. Per-sample yields of isolated PBMCs were at least 6 million. Germline CDR1 and CDR2: SEHNR and FQNEAQ (reference sequence). The length of the CDR3 is 13 residues. V gave up 4 bases and J gave up 6 bases; unmatched junction bases: 6. The study's findings and limits: Per-million-T-cell TCR beta diversity fell roughly linearly with age. Among long-lived donors, naive CD4+ cells were more numerous and diversity higher than in aged donors.

The sample taken for sequencing was blood. The gene calls are TRBV7-9 and TRBJ2-7; 7 bases fit TRBD2. The clonotype comes from a woman aged 30 to 39 in good health. The chain's CDR3 is CASSSMGGSEQYF. CDR3 DNA sequence: TGTGCCAGCAGCTCAATGGGCGGGAGCGAGCAGTACTTC.